These T cell receptor beta chains were read from a single sample in a study of T cells in Graves' hyperthyroidism and ophthalmopathy. Each CDR3 protein is one row after TCRdb ran MiXCR on the multiplex PCR reads. The sample records a few hundred thousand distinct CDR3 sequences, under 25% being singletons. Sample: blood. Receptors originate from a woman aged 70-85 years with Graves' ophthalmopathy. CDR3s leave out the opening cysteine and the closing phenylalanine or tryptophan. Not all rows give a size; the values are once, few, many and, for expanded clones, a class.

v_call: TRBV6-1; clone_size: many; cdr3_length: 12; j_call: TRBJ2-1; cdr3_aa: ASSSLVAGGEQF
v_call: TRBV11-2; clone_size: NA; cdr3_length: 16; j_call: TRBJ2-3; cdr3_aa: ASSLAGQGLGSSDTQY
v_call: TRBV29-1; clone_size: many; cdr3_length: 11; j_call: TRBJ2-7; cdr3_aa: SVERQGSYEQY
v_call: TRBV12-5; clone_size: NA; cdr3_length: 14; j_call: TRBJ2-1; cdr3_aa: ASGSYSGRVGDEQF
v_call: TRBV6-5; clone_size: many; cdr3_length: 16; j_call: TRBJ2-2; cdr3_aa: ASSYSMGTSETTGELF
v_call: TRBV6-1; clone_size: few; cdr3_length: 14; j_call: TRBJ2-7; cdr3_aa: ASSEQPSGMSYEQY
v_call: TRBV12-5; clone_size: many; cdr3_length: 10; j_call: TRBJ1-1; cdr3_aa: ASGLINTEAF
v_call: TRBV2; clone_size: many; cdr3_length: 12; j_call: TRBJ2-1; cdr3_aa: ASKGGEIYNEQF
v_call: TRBV7-2; clone_size: many; cdr3_length: 12; j_call: TRBJ2-5; cdr3_aa: ASSPFGTTETQY
v_call: TRBV9; clone_size: few; cdr3_length: 14; j_call: TRBJ1-1; cdr3_aa: ASSRGVRPADFEAF
v_call: TRBV27; clone_size: NA; cdr3_length: 12; j_call: TRBJ2-7; cdr3_aa: ASSFQRGAYEQY
v_call: TRBV29-1; clone_size: few; cdr3_length: 10; j_call: TRBJ1-2; cdr3_aa: SVAVTFYGYT
v_call: TRBV9; clone_size: many; cdr3_length: 13; j_call: TRBJ2-7; cdr3_aa: ASSVGGGGTYEQY
v_call: TRBV19; clone_size: NA; cdr3_length: 14; j_call: TRBJ1-6; cdr3_aa: ASKQGIETPNSPLH
v_call: TRBV11-2; clone_size: NA; cdr3_length: 11; j_call: TRBJ2-1; cdr3_aa: ASSPGRSNEQF
v_call: TRBV6-2/TRBV6-3; clone_size: many; cdr3_length: 12; j_call: TRBJ1-1; cdr3_aa: ASSESGTLTEAF
v_call: TRBV10-3; clone_size: NA; cdr3_length: 13; j_call: TRBJ2-7; cdr3_aa: AISESSLSSYEQY
v_call: TRBV20-1; clone_size: NA; cdr3_length: 14; j_call: TRBJ2-5; cdr3_aa: SADLFTSGGRETQY
v_call: TRBV28; clone_size: many; cdr3_length: 14; j_call: TRBJ2-3; cdr3_aa: ASRHLSGRGTDTQY
v_call: TRBV6-1; clone_size: NA; cdr3_length: 13; j_call: TRBJ2-3; cdr3_aa: ASSDTFIYTDTQY
v_call: TRBV9; clone_size: NA; cdr3_length: 11; j_call: TRBJ2-2; cdr3_aa: ASSAARAGELF
v_call: TRBV6-1; clone_size: NA; cdr3_length: 14; j_call: TRBJ1-5; cdr3_aa: ASSQRQGPSNQPQH
v_call: TRBV19; clone_size: few; cdr3_length: 11; j_call: TRBJ1-1; cdr3_aa: ASSMARGVGAF
v_call: TRBV11-3; clone_size: NA; cdr3_length: 13; j_call: TRBJ2-7; cdr3_aa: ASSVGTSGSDEQY
v_call: TRBV11-2; clone_size: many; cdr3_length: 14; j_call: TRBJ2-3; cdr3_aa: ASSLRLAGSTDTQY
v_call: TRBV13; clone_size: NA; cdr3_length: 10; j_call: TRBJ2-7; cdr3_aa: ASRKTGYEQY
v_call: TRBV12-3/TRBV12-4; clone_size: NA; cdr3_length: 12; j_call: TRBJ2-7; cdr3_aa: ASSTDRISYEQY
v_call: TRBV12-3/TRBV12-4; clone_size: few; cdr3_length: 14; j_call: TRBJ2-3; cdr3_aa: ASSLKTLGSTDTQY
v_call: TRBV5-1; clone_size: many; cdr3_length: 11; j_call: TRBJ1-1; cdr3_aa: ASSLEAYTEAF
v_call: TRBV6-1; clone_size: few; cdr3_length: 10; j_call: TRBJ2-7; cdr3_aa: ASRHGLYEQY
v_call: TRBV7-9; clone_size: NA; cdr3_length: 12; j_call: TRBJ1-2; cdr3_aa: ASSLAGNPGGYT
v_call: TRBV5-1; clone_size: many; cdr3_length: 13; j_call: TRBJ2-3; cdr3_aa: ASRTTVIGTDTQY
v_call: TRBV11-2; clone_size: many; cdr3_length: 12; j_call: TRBJ2-7; cdr3_aa: ASSLARGSYEQY
v_call: TRBV15; clone_size: NA; cdr3_length: 13; j_call: TRBJ2-5; cdr3_aa: ATSRDPVGGETQY
v_call: TRBV7-9; clone_size: many; cdr3_length: 12; j_call: TRBJ2-7; cdr3_aa: ASIPGTDRGEQY
v_call: TRBV10-3; clone_size: few; cdr3_length: 14; j_call: TRBJ2-1; cdr3_aa: AISELGLAAANEQF
v_call: TRBV18; clone_size: NA; cdr3_length: 12; j_call: TRBJ2-7; cdr3_aa: ASSPHQAAYEQY